The T cell receptor (beta chain) described here comes from a study of technical replicates of blood from several donors. The table came from immunoSEQ multiplex PCR; TCRdb's copy has only in-frame clones and leaves some out. The sample shows approximately 73,000 clones, approximately 95% of them seen only once. The germline V and J ends were trimmed by 5 bases and 3 bases, with 17 bases remaining between them. CDR3 size: 15 residues. Germline CDR1 is SGHNT and CDR2 is YENEEA. The sequencing sample was made of T cells isolated from PBMCs. V and J are TRBV11-3 and TRBJ2-7; possible D gene TRBD2, 6 bases. This receptor was identified in a human donor in good health. CDR3 amino acids: CASSHPATGDYEQYF. CDR3 in DNA: TGTGCCAGCAGCCACCCTGCCACGGGAGACTACGAGCAGTACTTC.